This is a list of T cell receptor beta chains from one sample in a study of beta chain features in type 1 diabetes. Only in-frame clones appear in the TCRdb table, and some are missing; sequencing was by immunoSEQ multiplex PCR. The table includes under 450,000 clones, about 15% detected once. Sequencing input: naive CD4+ T cells from blood. The receptors were gathered from a man younger than 40 in good health. Both conserved end residues are part of each CDR3. Fields, in order: clone size, J gene, D gene, V gene, CDR3 DNA, CDR3 protein. A D gene is named only where the DNA matches it firmly. Size is stated for part of the rows, as once, few or many counts, or as a class when the clone is expanded.

size: NA; J: TRBJ2-7; D: NA; V: TRBV7-9; DNA: TGTGCCAGCAGCTTACTGGGTGGCTACGAGCAGTACTTC; CDR3: CASSLLGGYEQYF
size: NA; J: TRBJ2-7; D: NA; V: TRBV12-5; DNA: TGTGCTAGTGGTTTAGGCTCCTACGAGCAGTACTTC; CDR3: CASGLGSYEQYF
size: many; J: TRBJ2-5; D: NA; V: TRBV7-9; DNA: TGTGCCAGCAGCTCGGGACCCCGGGACTTC; CDR3: CASSSGPRDF
size: NA; J: TRBJ2-3; D: NA; V: TRBV6-6; DNA: TGTGCCAGCAGTTACGAGATGCGCGGGGATACGCAGTATTTT; CDR3: CASSYEMRGDTQYF
size: NA; J: TRBJ2-3; D: NA; V: TRBV9; DNA: TGTGCCAGCAGCGTAGGCCCTACAGGGTTCCGCCGGGGCACAGATACGCAGTATTTT; CDR3: CASSVGPTGFRRGTDTQYF
size: few; J: TRBJ2-7; D: TRBD2; V: TRBV6-6; DNA: TGTGCCAGCACCCCGCGGGGGGTGGACCATTACGAGCAGTACTTC; CDR3: CASTPRGVDHYEQYF
size: few; J: TRBJ1-5; D: NA; V: TRBV4-1; DNA: TGCGCCAGCAGCTTCTCTGCAGATAATCAGCCCCAGCATTTT; CDR3: CASSFSADNQPQHF
size: NA; J: TRBJ2-1; D: NA; V: TRBV9; DNA: TGTGCCAGCAGCGTATCTGGGAGCTCCTACAATGAGCAGTTCTTC; CDR3: CASSVSGSSYNEQFF
size: few; J: TRBJ2-6; D: TRBD1; V: TRBV30; DNA: TGTGCCTGGAGTGTACAGGGGCTGCACTCTGGGGCCAACGTCCTGACTTTC; CDR3: CAWSVQGLHSGANVLTF
size: few; J: TRBJ2-1; D: TRBD2; V: TRBV30; DNA: TGTGCCTGCTCGGGACTAGCGGGGCCCCAGTTCTTC; CDR3: CACSGLAGPQFF
size: few; J: TRBJ2-1; D: NA; V: TRBV2; DNA: TGTGCCAGCAGTTTAGCGACTTCCTCCTACAATGAGCAGTTCTTC; CDR3: CASSLATSSYNEQFF
size: NA; J: TRBJ2-6; D: TRBD1; V: TRBV7-2; DNA: TGTGCCAGCACCACAGGGGCTGGGGCCAACGTCCTGACTTTC; CDR3: CASTTGAGANVLTF
size: NA; J: TRBJ2-2; D: TRBD2; V: TRBV7-2; DNA: TGTGCCAGCAGCTTAGTCCCTAGCGGGAGGGCCGGAGGGACCGGGGAGCTGTTTTTT; CDR3: CASSLVPSGRAGGTGELFF
size: NA; J: TRBJ2-1; D: NA; V: TRBV20-1; DNA: TGCAGTGCTAGAGGCGACCTTCAGCAGTTCTTC; CDR3: CSARGDLQQFF
size: few; J: TRBJ2-3; D: TRBD2; V: TRBV7-2; DNA: TGTGCCAGCAGCTTTAGCGGGAGGGATACGCAGTATTTT; CDR3: CASSFSGRDTQYF
size: few; J: TRBJ2-7; D: NA; V: TRBV6-6; DNA: TGTGCCAGTTCCGGGACCGGCTACGAGCAGTACTTC; CDR3: CASSGTGYEQYF
size: few; J: TRBJ2-3; D: TRBD2; V: TRBV30; DNA: TGTGCCTGGAGTGTGCGGGGGGCGAGCACAGATACGCAGTATTTT; CDR3: CAWSVRGASTDTQYF
size: NA; J: TRBJ2-5; D: NA; V: TRBV29-1; DNA: TGCAGCGTTGAATCCGCTCTGGGGCCGGAGACCCAGTACTTC; CDR3: CSVESALGPETQYF
size: NA; J: TRBJ1-2; D: NA; V: TRBV7-2; DNA: TGTGCCAGCAGCGTTACAGGGCACTATGGCTACACCTTC; CDR3: CASSVTGHYGYTF
size: NA; J: TRBJ2-7; D: TRBD1; V: TRBV6-6; DNA: TGTGCCAGCAGGTCGGGACAGGTGCGCTACGAGCAGTACTTC; CDR3: CASRSGQVRYEQYF
size: NA; J: TRBJ2-1; D: NA; V: TRBV6-5; DNA: TGTGCCAGCAGTTTCACCCGAGGGAGGTCCTACAATGAGCAGTTCTTC; CDR3: CASSFTRGRSYNEQFF
size: few; J: TRBJ2-3; D: NA; V: TRBV9; DNA: TGTGCCAGCAGCGTACTCCCTAGGACTGATACGCAGTATTTT; CDR3: CASSVLPRTDTQYF
size: few; J: TRBJ1-1; D: NA; V: TRBV29-1; DNA: TGCAGCGTTGAAGGAGCGGCCCCAGGGCAGAACACTGAAGCTTTCTTT; CDR3: CSVEGAAPGQNTEAFF
size: NA; J: TRBJ1-1; D: NA; V: TRBV30; DNA: TGTGCCTGGAGAGGGTCCCTGAACACTGAAGCTTTCTTT; CDR3: CAWRGSLNTEAFF
size: NA; J: TRBJ1-4; D: NA; V: TRBV14; DNA: TGTGCCAGCAGCCAAGTGCTGGGTTTCGGTGAAAAACTGTTTTTT; CDR3: CASSQVLGFGEKLFF
size: few; J: TRBJ2-1; D: TRBD2; V: TRBV11-2; DNA: TGTGCCAGCAGCTCTAAGGGAGGGCCGTTGGACAATGAGCAGTTCTTC; CDR3: CASSSKGGPLDNEQFF
size: NA; J: TRBJ1-1; D: NA; V: TRBV7-9; DNA: TGTGCCAGCAGCTTAGCGCGGGAGAACACTGAAGCTTTCTTT; CDR3: CASSLARENTEAFF
size: few; J: TRBJ2-1; D: NA; V: TRBV18; DNA: TGTGCCAGCTCACTCGACAGGCACCCCTACAATGAGCAGTTCTTC; CDR3: CASSLDRHPYNEQFF
size: NA; J: TRBJ1-2; D: NA; V: TRBV5-4; DNA: TGTGCCAGCAGCTCGACAGGTGGTAACTATGGCTACACCTTC; CDR3: CASSSTGGNYGYTF
size: NA; J: TRBJ2-7; D: TRBD1; V: TRBV7-2; DNA: TGTGCCAGCAGCTTAGAGTGGGACAGCTCCTACGAGCAGTACTTC; CDR3: CASSLEWDSSYEQYF
size: NA; J: TRBJ2-5; D: NA; V: TRBV7-2; DNA: TGTGCCAGCAGCCTAATTGGGACGAAGCAAGAGACCCAGTACTTC; CDR3: CASSLIGTKQETQYF
size: NA; J: TRBJ2-1; D: NA; V: TRBV27; DNA: TGTGCCAGCAGTCCCCGGAACAATGAGCAGTTCTTC; CDR3: CASSPRNNEQFF
size: NA; J: TRBJ2-7; D: TRBD1; V: TRBV7-9; DNA: TGTGCCAGCAGCCCAGACACCGGACAGGGAAAGTACTTC; CDR3: CASSPDTGQGKYF
size: NA; J: TRBJ1-2; D: NA; V: TRBV5-4; DNA: TGTGCCAGCAGCTTGGGACAGGAATACTATGGCTACACCTTC; CDR3: CASSLGQEYYGYTF
size: few; J: TRBJ1-1; D: NA; V: TRBV18; DNA: TGTGCCAGCTCACCATCGGGGATCCTGGGGAACACTGAAGCTTTCTTT; CDR3: CASSPSGILGNTEAFF
size: NA; J: TRBJ2-3; D: TRBD2; V: TRBV4-2; DNA: TGTGCCAGCAGCTCGGGAGGATACACAGATACGCAGTATTTT; CDR3: CASSSGGYTDTQYF
size: NA; J: TRBJ1-1; D: TRBD1; V: TRBV7-2; DNA: TGTGCCAGCAGCTTAGAGTGGGGGACAGCTCTCACTGAAGCTTTCTTT; CDR3: CASSLEWGTALTEAFF
size: few; J: TRBJ2-3; D: NA; V: TRBV10-3; DNA: TGTGCCATCAGTGACCCACGTAGAGGCGGCACAGATACGCAGTATTTT; CDR3: CAISDPRRGGTDTQYF
size: few; J: TRBJ2-7; D: NA; V: TRBV7-2; DNA: TGTGCCAGCAGCTTAGTGGGTGCCCCTTCCTACGAGCAGTACTTC; CDR3: CASSLVGAPSYEQYF
size: NA; J: TRBJ2-1; D: NA; V: TRBV15; DNA: TGTGCCACCAGAACATATAGCGGACCCGACAATGAGCAGTTCTTC; CDR3: CATRTYSGPDNEQFF
size: NA; J: TRBJ2-1; D: TRBD2; V: TRBV14; DNA: TGTGCCAGCAGCCCCTTCGGGCGGGGGGGCTCGGATGAGCAGTTCTTC; CDR3: CASSPFGRGGSDEQFF
size: few; J: TRBJ2-1; D: NA; V: TRBV7-2; DNA: TGTGCCAGCAGCTTAGCGGGGACCCTATCTTACAATGAGCAGTTCTTC; CDR3: CASSLAGTLSYNEQFF
size: NA; J: TRBJ2-1; D: TRBD2; V: TRBV4-2; DNA: TGTGCCAGCAGCCTGGGACTAGCGGGAGGGGGGAATAACAATGAGCAGTTCTTC; CDR3: CASSLGLAGGGNNNEQFF
size: few; J: TRBJ2-1; D: NA; V: TRBV1; DNA: TGCACCAGCAGCCTCGGCGAGAGCTACAATGAGCAGTTCTTC; CDR3: CTSSLGESYNEQFF